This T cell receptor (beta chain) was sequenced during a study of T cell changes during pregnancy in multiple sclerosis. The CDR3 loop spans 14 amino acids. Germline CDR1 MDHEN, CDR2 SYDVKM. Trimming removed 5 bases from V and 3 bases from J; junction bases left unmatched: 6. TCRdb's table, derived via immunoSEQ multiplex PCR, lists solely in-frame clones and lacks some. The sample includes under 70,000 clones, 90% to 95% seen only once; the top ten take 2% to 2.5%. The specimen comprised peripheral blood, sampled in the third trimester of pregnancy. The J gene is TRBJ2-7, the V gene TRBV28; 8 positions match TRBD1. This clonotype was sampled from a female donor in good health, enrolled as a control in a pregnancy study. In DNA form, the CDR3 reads TGTGCCAGCAGTGGTATGGGACAGGTCTACGAGCAGTACTTC. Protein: CASSGMGQVYEQYF. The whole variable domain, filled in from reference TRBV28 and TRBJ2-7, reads DVKVTQSSRYLVKRTGEKVFLECVQDMDHENMFWYRQDPGLGLRLIYFSYDVKMKEKGDIPEGYSVSREKKERFSLILESASTNQTSMYLCASSGMGQVYEQYFGPGTRLTVT.